The entry below describes one TCR beta chain. This sample stems from a study of T cell changes during pregnancy in multiple sclerosis. The table came from immunoSEQ multiplex PCR; TCRdb's copy has only in-frame clones and leaves some out. The sample shows around 61,000 clones, 85% to 90% of them seen only once. The V end was cut by 2 bases, the J end by 4 bases, with 11 bases between. This CDR3 is 14 amino acids long. Germline values: CDR1 SNHLY, CDR2 FYNNEI. The sample was peripheral blood, taken in the first trimester of pregnancy. The sequence came from a female donor in good health, enrolled as a control in a pregnancy study. The rearrangement links TRBV2 to TRBJ1-2, with a tentative D call TRBD1 (5 bases). CDR3 in amino acids: CASSELATGYGYTF. The CDR3 DNA reads as TGTGCCAGCAGTGAACTTGCAACAGGCTATGGCTACACCTTC.